The TCR beta chain described here comes from a study of cytomegalovirus exposure and HLA in healthy donors. Study-wide points: Generally TCR sequences proved uncommon, though certain public TCRs appeared in numerous donors. Altogether, some 170 TCR beta chains were recorded as cytomegalovirus-associated. Immune exposure information comprised only CMV serostatus.

The study ran its PCR with 60 Vbeta and 13 Jbeta primers. The method was immunoSEQ multiplex PCR; TCRdb's version includes in-frame clones alone and lacks a portion of them. The sample includes tens of thousands of clones. Germline CDR1 is SEHNR and CDR2 is FQNEAQ (reference sequence). This CDR3 has 16 amino acids. V lost 1 base and J lost 3; bases outside the gene matches: 3. Note on this clone: No antigen is known for it.

The sequencing input was PBMCs. This TCR derives from a woman aged 30 to 39 in good health and CMV-seronegative. The gene calls are TRBV7-9 and TRBJ2-7; 13 bases fit TRBD2. In DNA, the CDR3 is TGTGCCAGCAGCTTAGGCGGGACTAGCGGGAACTACGAGCAGTACTTC. Its translation is CASSLGGTSGNYEQYF.